The 6 T cell receptor beta chains in this list originate from one sample, sequenced in a study of blood T cell repertoires in COVID-19 (dated by TCRdb to 2018 to 2021). Libraries were constructed by the immunoSEQ multiplex PCR assay. TCRdb obtained this table from immuneACCESS and retained in-frame rearrangements with V and J assigned. These tables miss some clones; where compared with another copy, unresolved V genes account for less than half of the shortfall, and the remainder is unexplained. In all, the sample holds 150,000 or so clones, and 75% to 85% of those were seen once. The ten largest clones capture approximately 5.2% of the sample. Material for sequencing was peripheral blood. All receptors come from a woman between 65 and 79 years old with COVID-19, enrolled during active disease.

The chain has TRBV7-9 and TRBJ2-3; 8 nucleotides align to TRBD2. V gave up 5 bases and J gave up 8 bases; unmatched junction bases: 15. The CDR3 runs 16 residues. Germline CDR1 SEHNR, CDR2 FQNEAQ (reference sequence). The CDR3 loop is CASSSPTSVTGGTQYF. The DNA of the CDR3 is TGTGCCAGCAGCAGCCCGACTAGCGTCACTGGTGGTACGCAGTATTTT.

The J gene is TRBJ2-1, the V gene TRBV4-2; 10 positions agree with TRBD2. The CDR3 extends over 15 amino acids. Germline CDR1 LGHNA, CDR2 YNFKEQ. V was pared by 4 bases and J by 2 bases, with 2 bases of the junction left unmatched. CDR3 loop: CASSPLAGAYNEQFF. The CDR3 nucleotides read TGTGCCAGCAGCCCTCTAGCGGGAGCCTACAATGAGCAGTTCTTC.

The CDR3 protein is CASSFGGQGGGNTIYF. The CDR3 bases are TGTGCCAGCAGCTTCGGGGGACAGGGTGGCGGAAACACCATATATTTT. V usage is TRBV7-9 and J usage is TRBJ1-3; 9 nucleotides match TRBD1. The V segment lost 3 bases and the J segment 4 bases; nucleotides outside the gene matches: 7. The CDR3 sequence is 16 residues long. Looked up from germline, CDR1 is SEHNR and CDR2 is FQNEAQ (reference sequence).

This chain uses TRBV27 with TRBJ2-2; 13 nucleotides align to TRBD2. The V segment lost 7 bases and the J segment 3 bases; nucleotides outside the gene matches: 5. CDR1 and CDR2 from the germline V gene are MNHEY and SMNVEV (reference sequence). The CDR3 is 16 residues long. In DNA, the CDR3 is TGTGCCAGCACCTTACTAGCGGGGGGGCACACCGGGGAGCTGTTTTTT. Translating gives CASTLLAGGHTGELFF.

This clone has just one count. CDR3 DNA: TGTGCCACCAGTGACCGGGACACCTTTCACAATGAGCAGTTCTTC. This codes for CATSDRDTFHNEQFF. The genes are TRBV24-1 and TRBJ2-1; D is perhaps TRBD1 (6 bases). V dropped 4 bases and J dropped 5 bases, with 14 bases sitting between them. This CDR3 is built from 15 residues. The V gene's germline CDR1 is KGHDR and CDR2 SFDVKD.

The chain employs TRBV5-5 and TRBJ1-1; 8 bases align to TRBD1. The CDR3 runs 14 residues. CDR1 and CDR2 from the germline V gene are SGHKS and YYEKEE (reference sequence). Trimming at V came to 0 bases and at J to 3 bases, leaving 1 base not matched to a gene. CDR3 nucleotides: TGTGCCAGCAGCTTGGAGGACAGGGACACTGAAGCTTTCTTT. Protein sequence: CASSLEDRDTEAFF.